The 3 T cell receptor beta chains below come from one sample, sequenced in a study of early T cells in non-severe SARS-CoV-2 infection. MiXCR was run by TCRdb on the 5' RACE reads, yielding one entry per CDR3 protein. Counted here are 30,000 to 45,000 distinct CDR3 sequences, 4.5% to 7% occurring once; the ten biggest clones make up 4% to 4.5%. The material sequenced was whole blood, taken at baseline. These receptors were obtained from an adult who was a healthcare worker with PCR-confirmed SARS-CoV-2 infection or an uninfected control (not recorded which).

This clonotype was recorded at least ten times. The chain combines TRBV20-1 with TRBJ1-4; TRBD1 agrees at 7 bases. V shed 2 bases, J shed 7 bases, and the junction held 4 bases outside the gene matches. CDR3 length: 13 amino acids. Germline V lookup: CDR1 DFQATT, CDR2 SNEGSKA (reference sequence). The CDR3 nucleotides read TGCAGTGCTAGAAACAGGGGTGGTGAAAAACTGTTTTTT. This codes for CSARNRGGEKLFF.

This clonotype was observed at least ten times. The junction shows a germline mismatch at one end, possibly a read error. The chain links TRBV27 to TRBJ1-2; unclear D gene. Germline V gene sequence: CDR1 MNHEY, CDR2 SMNVEV (reference sequence). The CDR3 length is 8 residues. Here the CDR3 reads CASSFPSF. In nucleotides, the CDR3 is TGTGCCAGCAGTTTTCCCTCCTTC.

The V call is TRBV14, the J call TRBJ2-1; 8 nucleotides agree with TRBD2. The CDR3 covers 16 residues. Trimming removed 0 bases from V and 2 bases from J; junction bases left unmatched: 3. Germline V lookup: CDR1 SGHDN, CDR2 FVKESK. In DNA form, the CDR3 reads TGTGCCAGCAGCCAAGATCCGGGAGGGGCCTACAATGAGCAGTTCTTC. This encodes CASSQDPGGAYNEQFF.